The 12 T cell receptor beta chains listed next were all sequenced from one sample in a study of cytomegalovirus exposure and HLA in healthy donors. With 60 Vbeta and 13 Jbeta primers, the PCR was carried out. The protocol was immunoSEQ multiplex PCR, while the TCRdb copy is restricted to in-frame clones and leaves out a portion. The data hold 170,000 or so clones, with 80% observed a single time. The material sequenced was PBMCs. Receptors originate from a woman aged 45-65 years in good health and CMV-seropositive.

This CDR3 reads CASSVASTGFGNTIYF. The CDR3, as DNA: TGTGCCAGCAGCGTAGCATCGACAGGGTTCGGAAACACCATATATTTT. The rearrangement links TRBV9 to TRBJ1-3, with TRBD1 matching 7 bases. V shed 0 bases, J shed 4 bases, and the junction held 7 bases outside the gene matches. Germline V lookup: CDR1 SGDLS, CDR2 YYNGEE. The CDR3 has 16 amino acids.

This clone has only a few counts. The rearrangement uses TRBV10-2 and TRBJ1-2; 7 bases are a match to TRBD1. The CDR3 is made up of 13 amino acids. V lost 3 bases to trimming and J lost 8 bases; unmatched junction nucleotides: 6. Germline V gene sequence: CDR1 WSHSY, CDR2 SAAADI. The CDR3 DNA reads TGCGCCAGCAGTGAAGACAGGGTAGGCGGCTACACCTTC. Encoded protein: CASSEDRVGGYTF.

The CDR3 coding sequence is TGTGCCAGCAGTACGGGGGGAGGCTATGGCTACACCTTC. It codes for CASSTGGGYGYTF. The chain recombines TRBV7-9 with TRBJ1-2; D perhaps matches TRBD1 (5 bases). The germline gives CDR1 SEHNR, CDR2 FQNEAQ (reference sequence). Trimming pared 6 bases from V and 4 bases from J, leaving 12 bases between. The CDR3 length is 13 residues.

The chain has TRBV7-2 and TRBJ1-1; no clear D gene. The CDR3 consists of 13 residues. Trimming cost V 5 bases and J 6 bases, with 13 bases left between them. The germline gives CDR1 SGHTA, CDR2 FQGNSA. CDR3 sequence reads: CASSQITAAEAFF. The CDR3 DNA reads TGTGCCAGCAGCCAAATCACGGCGGCTGAAGCTTTCTTT.

The chain joins TRBV5-4 to TRBJ1-6; 8 bases map to TRBD1. Germline values: CDR1 SGHNT, CDR2 YYREEE (reference sequence). V shed 2 bases, J shed 7 bases, and the junction held 5 bases outside the gene matches. This CDR3 contains 15 residues. For the CDR3, the DNA is TGTGCCAGCAGCTTCCGGACAGGGAGGAATTCACCCCTCCACTTT. This gives the protein CASSFRTGRNSPLHF.

The rearrangement joins TRBV7-2 to TRBJ2-3, with 8 bases identical to TRBD2. The CDR3 runs to 16 residues. Germline values: CDR1 SGHTA, CDR2 FQGNSA. The V segment lost 4 bases and the J segment 2 bases; nucleotides outside the gene matches: 8. The CDR3 coding sequence is TGTGCCAGCAGCTCAGTACTAGCGGACAACACAGATACGCAGTATTTT. This encodes CASSSVLADNTDTQYF. Complete variable domain (other parts from reference TRBV7-2 and TRBJ2-3): GAGVSQSPSNKVTEKGKDVELRCDPISGHTALYWYRQSLGQGLEFLIYFQGNSAPDKSGLPSDRFSAERTGGSVSTLTIQRTQQEDSAVYLCASSSVLADNTDTQYFGPGTRLTVL.

The chain is built from TRBV30 and TRBJ1-1, with TRBD1 as a possible D gene (6 bases). The germline gives CDR1 GTSNPN, CDR2 SVGIG (reference sequence). The V gene lost 5 bases and the J gene lost 2 bases, with 12 bases spanning the gap. The CDR3 contains 13 residues. The CDR3 DNA is TGTGCCTGGGGGTGGGACACCAACACTGAAGCTTTCTTT. This gives the protein CAWGWDTNTEAFF.

The chain couples TRBV19 to TRBJ2-3; D might be TRBD1 (6 bases). Trimming pared 7 bases from V and 1 base from J, leaving 6 bases between. The CDR3 is 12 residues long. From germline, CDR1 is LNHDA and CDR2 SQIVND (reference sequence). The CDR3, as DNA: TGTGCCAGTACAGGGGGCACAGATACGCAGTATTTT. This gives the protein CASTGGTDTQYF. The complete variable domain, with remaining parts taken from reference TRBV19 and TRBJ2-3, reads DGGITQSPKYLFRKEGQNVTLSCEQNLNHDAMYWYRQDPGQGLRLIYYSQIVNDFQKGDIAEGYSVSREKKESFPLTVTSAQKNPTAFYLCASTGGTDTQYFGPGTRLTVL.

The chain combines TRBV29-1 with TRBJ2-1; TRBD2 matches at 7 bases. Losses at the gene ends were 7 bases for V and 0 bases for J; bases not matched to a gene: 9. The CDR3 length is 15 residues. CDR1 and CDR2 from the germline V gene are SQVTM and ANQGSEA. The CDR3 coding sequence is TGCAGCGCAGCCCGGGACTATAGCTCCTACAATGAGCAGTTCTTC. Translating it yields CSAARDYSSYNEQFF.

This clone was counted once. This chain uses TRBV5-1 with TRBJ1-6, with 7 bases identical to TRBD1. Germline trimming cut 4 bases from V and 8 bases from J; bases unmatched to any gene: 6. The V gene's germline CDR1 is SGHRS and CDR2 YFSETQ. The CDR3 totals 14 residues. For the CDR3, the DNA is TGCGCCAGCAGCCCGACAGGGAGAGATTCACCCCTCCACTTT. This gives the protein CASSPTGRDSPLHF.

The chain links TRBV29-1 to TRBJ1-2; 7 nucleotides align to TRBD1. The CDR3 has 14 amino acids. Germline V CDR1 and CDR2: SQVTM, ANQGSEA. Trimming removed 0 bases from V and 6 bases from J; junction bases left unmatched: 7. CDR3 sequence reads: CSVEDRQGRDGYTF. DNA of the CDR3: TGCAGCGTTGAAGATCGACAGGGCCGGGATGGCTACACCTTC.

The V and J genes are TRBV30 and TRBJ1-1, with D maybe TRBD1 (5 bases). This CDR3 contains 13 residues. CDR1 is GTSNPN and CDR2 is SVGIG in the germline V gene (reference sequence). With 2 bases removed from V and 5 bases from J, the gap between germline ends came to 12 bases. In nucleotides, the CDR3 is TGTGCCTGGAGTCCCCAGGGATTTACTGAAGCTTTCTTT. It specifies CAWSPQGFTEAFF.